This is a list of T cell receptor beta chains from one sample in a study of technical replicates of blood from a few donors. Assay used: immunoSEQ multiplex PCR; TCRdb lists only in-frame clones, some missing. The sample contains some 84,000 clones, roughly nine tenths of which appear only once. The sample was T cells isolated from PBMCs. All receptors derive from a human donor in good health. Each CDR3 is given with its conserved first and last residue. Each record gives: D gene, J gene, V gene, clone size, CDR3 protein, CDR3 DNA. A D gene is named only where the DNA matches it firmly. Not all rows give a size; the values are once, few, many and, for expanded clones, a class.

TRBD2 | TRBJ2-1 | TRBV11-2 | NA | CASSLGLAGGYNEQFF | TGTGCCAGCAGCTTGGGACTAGCGGGAGGGTACAATGAGCAGTTCTTC
NA | TRBJ2-5 | TRBV21-1 | NA | CASSKSPRVEETQYF | TGTGCCAGCAGCAAATCTCCCCGGGTGGAGGAGACCCAGTACTTC
NA | TRBJ2-1 | TRBV29-1 | once | CSVVRGPNEQFF | TGCAGCGTTGTGCGGGGGCCCAATGAGCAGTTCTTC
NA | TRBJ1-2 | TRBV4-1 | few | CASSDTGPYGYTF | TGCGCCAGCAGCGATACGGGTCCTTATGGCTACACCTTC
NA | TRBJ2-7 | TRBV4-3 | NA | CASSQVNRESYEQYF | TGCGCCAGCAGCCAAGTCAACCGGGAATCCTACGAGCAGTACTTC
NA | TRBJ2-7 | TRBV7-3 | NA | CASSLQGLGEQYF | TGTGCCAGCAGCTTACAGGGATTAGGGGAGCAGTACTTC
NA | TRBJ2-7 | TRBV5-6 | NA | CASSLLYSTGDLSYEQYF | TGTGCCAGCAGCCTATTATACAGTACAGGGGACTTATCCTACGAGCAGTACTTC
TRBD2 | TRBJ2-3 | TRBV4-3 | NA | CASSPLGLAGATDTQYF | TGCGCCAGCAGCCCCCTTGGACTAGCGGGAGCCACAGATACGCAGTATTTT
NA | TRBJ2-7 | TRBV30 | NA | CAWSAGQNFYYEQYF | TGTGCCTGGAGCGCGGGACAGAACTTCTACTACGAGCAGTACTTC
NA | TRBJ1-1 | TRBV5-1 | few | CASSLYRTSEAFF | TGCGCCAGCAGCTTGTATAGGACTAGTGAAGCTTTCTTT
TRBD1 | TRBJ1-5 | TRBV7-2 | NA | CASSFETGYQPQHF | TGTGCCAGCAGCTTCGAGACAGGGTATCAGCCCCAGCATTTT
TRBD1 | TRBJ2-7 | TRBV30 | once | CAWRRDSTLYESYEQYF | TGTGCCTGGAGGAGGGACAGCACGCTTTATGAGTCCTACGAGCAGTACTTC
TRBD1 | TRBJ1-2 | TRBV10-3 | NA | CAIGGQQANYGYTF | TGTGCCATCGGGGGACAGCAGGCCAACTATGGCTACACCTTC
TRBD1 | TRBJ2-7 | TRBV10-3 | NA | CAIMTGIEQYF | TGTGCCATCATGACAGGGATCGAGCAGTACTTC
TRBD1 | TRBJ1-1 | TRBV7-9 | NA | CASSYRQGSPEAFF | TGTGCCAGCAGCTACAGACAGGGCTCTCCTGAAGCTTTCTTT
NA | TRBJ1-2 | TRBV5-1 | NA | CASSADRWGYTF | TGCGCCAGCAGCGCGGACAGATGGGGCTACACCTTC
TRBD1 | TRBJ2-7 | TRBV4-2 | NA | CASSWDRDYEQYF | TGTGCCAGCAGCTGGGACAGGGACTACGAGCAGTACTTC